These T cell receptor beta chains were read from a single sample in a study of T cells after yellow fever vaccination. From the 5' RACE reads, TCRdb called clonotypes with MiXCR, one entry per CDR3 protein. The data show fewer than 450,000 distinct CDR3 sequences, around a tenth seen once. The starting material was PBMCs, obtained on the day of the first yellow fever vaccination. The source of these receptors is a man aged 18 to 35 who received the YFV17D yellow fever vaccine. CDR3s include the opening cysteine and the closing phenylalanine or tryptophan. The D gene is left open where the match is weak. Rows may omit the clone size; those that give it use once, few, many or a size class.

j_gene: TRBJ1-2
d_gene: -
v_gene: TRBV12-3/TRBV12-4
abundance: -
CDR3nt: TGTGCCAGCAGTTGGGCGGGTTCGGCTAGCTACACCTTC
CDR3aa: CASSWAGSASYTF

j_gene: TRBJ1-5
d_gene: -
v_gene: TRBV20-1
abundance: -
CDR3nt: TGCAGTGCTAGAGATGGGGCGAGCAATCAGCCCCAGCATTTT
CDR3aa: CSARDGASNQPQHF

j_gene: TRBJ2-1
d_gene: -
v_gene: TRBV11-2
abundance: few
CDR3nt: TGTGCCAGCAGCTTAGTTGGCGGTGGTCCTGTCGGTGAGCAGTTCTTC
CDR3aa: CASSLVGGGPVGEQFF

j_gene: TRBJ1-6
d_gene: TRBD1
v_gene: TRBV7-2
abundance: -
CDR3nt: TGTGCCAGCAGCTATTTAGGTGACAGGGGATCACCCCTCCACTTT
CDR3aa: CASSYLGDRGSPLHF

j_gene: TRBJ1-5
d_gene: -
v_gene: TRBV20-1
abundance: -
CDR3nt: TGCAGTGCCCAAGGGGGTTTCCAGCCCCAGCATTTT
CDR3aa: CSAQGGFQPQHF

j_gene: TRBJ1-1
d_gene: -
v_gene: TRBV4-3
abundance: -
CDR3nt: TGCGCCAGCAGCCAAGAACTAGGGAGCACTGAAGCTTTCTTT
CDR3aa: CASSQELGSTEAFF

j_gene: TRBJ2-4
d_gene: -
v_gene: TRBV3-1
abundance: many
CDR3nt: TGTGCCAGCAGCAGGGATGGAAACATTCAGTACTTC
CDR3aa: CASSRDGNIQYF

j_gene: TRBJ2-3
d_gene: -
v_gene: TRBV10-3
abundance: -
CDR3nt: TGTGCCATCAGTGACGGGGCTCGGGGCACAGATACGCAGTATTTT
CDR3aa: CAISDGARGTDTQYF

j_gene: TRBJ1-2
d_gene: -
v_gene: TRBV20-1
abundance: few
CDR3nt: TGCAGTGCCCACCCGGGGGCTAACTATGGCTACACCTTC
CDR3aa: CSAHPGANYGYTF

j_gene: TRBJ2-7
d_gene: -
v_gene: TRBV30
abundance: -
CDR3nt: TGTGCCTTCAGGGCGGACACGAACGAGCAGTACTTC
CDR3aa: CAFRADTNEQYF

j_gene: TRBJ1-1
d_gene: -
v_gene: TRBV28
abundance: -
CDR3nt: TGTGCCAGCAGTTCCCCGACAGCCCTGAACACTGAAGCTTTCTTT
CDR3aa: CASSSPTALNTEAFF

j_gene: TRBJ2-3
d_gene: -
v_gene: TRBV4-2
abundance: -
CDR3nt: TGTGCCAGCAGCCAGCTGGGGAACAGAGACCTTAGCACAGATACGCAGTATTTT
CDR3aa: CASSQLGNRDLSTDTQYF

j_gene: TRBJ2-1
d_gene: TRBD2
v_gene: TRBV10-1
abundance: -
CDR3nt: TGCGCCAGCAGTGAGGGGCTAGCGGGCTATGAGCAGTTCTTC
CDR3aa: CASSEGLAGYEQFF

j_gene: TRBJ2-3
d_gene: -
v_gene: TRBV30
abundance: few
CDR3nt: TGTGCCTGGGACCGCATGGGTACGCAGTATTTT
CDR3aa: CAWDRMGTQYF

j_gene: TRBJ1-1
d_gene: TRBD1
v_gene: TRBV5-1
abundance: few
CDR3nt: TGCGCCAGCAGCCCCCGGGACAGGGGAGCCACTGAAGCTTTCTTT
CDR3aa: CASSPRDRGATEAFF

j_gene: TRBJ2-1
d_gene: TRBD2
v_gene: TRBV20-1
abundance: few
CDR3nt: TGCAGTGCTAGACAAGCTAGCGGGGGTTGGGATGAGCAGTTCTTC
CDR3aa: CSARQASGGWDEQFF

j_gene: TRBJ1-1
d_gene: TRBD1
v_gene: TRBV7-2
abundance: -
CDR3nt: TGTGCCAGCAGCACTCACAGGGGCGAAACGGCTTTCTTT
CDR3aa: CASSTHRGETAFF

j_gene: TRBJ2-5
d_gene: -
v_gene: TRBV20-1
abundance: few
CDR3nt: TGCAGTGCCAACGACGGGAGTCAGCGCCAAGAGACCCAGTACTTC
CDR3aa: CSANDGSQRQETQYF

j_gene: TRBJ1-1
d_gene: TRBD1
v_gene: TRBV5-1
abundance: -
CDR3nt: TGCGCCAGCAGCCTCGGGACAGCCGATGAAGCTTTCTTT
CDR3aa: CASSLGTADEAFF

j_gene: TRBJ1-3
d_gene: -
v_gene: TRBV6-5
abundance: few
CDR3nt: TGTGCCAGCGGATCGGACACGACCATATATTTT
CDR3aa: CASGSDTTIYF

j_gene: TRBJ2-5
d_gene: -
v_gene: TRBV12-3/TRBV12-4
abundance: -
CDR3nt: TGTGCCAGCAGCCCGCCTCCGACGGTCCAAGAGACCCAGTACTTC
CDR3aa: CASSPPPTVQETQYF

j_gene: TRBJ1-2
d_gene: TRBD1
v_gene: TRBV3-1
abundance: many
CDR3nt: TGTGCCAGCAGCCCCCTAACCGGGACAGCTAACTATGGCTACACCTTC
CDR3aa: CASSPLTGTANYGYTF

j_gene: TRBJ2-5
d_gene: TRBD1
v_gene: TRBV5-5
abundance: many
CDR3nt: TGTGCCAGCAGCCTACGGGACAGTCAAGAGACCCAGTACTTC
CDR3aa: CASSLRDSQETQYF

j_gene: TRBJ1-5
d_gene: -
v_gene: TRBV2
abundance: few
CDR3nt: TGTGCCAGCAACATAAGGGGAAATCAGCCCCAGCATTTT
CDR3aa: CASNIRGNQPQHF

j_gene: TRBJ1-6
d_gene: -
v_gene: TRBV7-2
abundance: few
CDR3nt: TGTGCCAGCAGCTCGCCGGAGGGGGGCAATTCACCCCTCCACTTT
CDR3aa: CASSSPEGGNSPLHF

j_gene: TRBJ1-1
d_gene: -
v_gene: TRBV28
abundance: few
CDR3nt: TGTGCCAGCAGTCCCCAGATTGAGGATGAAGCTTTCTTT
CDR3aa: CASSPQIEDEAFF

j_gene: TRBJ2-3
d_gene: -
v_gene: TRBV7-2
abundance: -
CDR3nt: TGTGCCAGCAGCCCACGGCGGCTAGCGAGAACAGATACGCAGTATTTT
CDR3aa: CASSPRRLARTDTQYF

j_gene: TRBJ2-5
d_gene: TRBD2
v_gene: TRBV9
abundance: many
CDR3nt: TGTGCCAGCAGCGTAGGCGGGGGATTCCAAGAGACCCAGTACTTC
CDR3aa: CASSVGGGFQETQYF

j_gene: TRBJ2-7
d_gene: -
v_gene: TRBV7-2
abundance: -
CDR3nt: TGTGCCAGCAGGGATGGGCAGGGCTACGAGCAGTACTTC
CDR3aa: CASRDGQGYEQYF

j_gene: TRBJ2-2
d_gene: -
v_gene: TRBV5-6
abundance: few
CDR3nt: TGTGCCAGCAGCACGGACAGCACCGGGGAGCTGTTTTTT
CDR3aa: CASSTDSTGELFF

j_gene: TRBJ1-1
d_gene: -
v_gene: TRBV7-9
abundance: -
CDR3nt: TGTGCCAGCAGCACCCGTCAGAACACTGAAGCTTTCTTT
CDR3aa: CASSTRQNTEAFF

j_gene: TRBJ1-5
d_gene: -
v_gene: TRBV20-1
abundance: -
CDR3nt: TGCAGTGCTAGAACAGGTAGCAATCAGCCCCAGCATTTT
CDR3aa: CSARTGSNQPQHF

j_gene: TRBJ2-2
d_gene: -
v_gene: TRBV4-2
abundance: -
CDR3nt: TGTGCCAGCAGCCAAGAAAAGAACCCCGGGGAGCTGTTTTTT
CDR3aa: CASSQEKNPGELFF

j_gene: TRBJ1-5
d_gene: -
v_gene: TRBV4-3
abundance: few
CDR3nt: TGCGCCAGCAGCCAAGGGGCAGGGAATCAGCCCCAGCATTTT
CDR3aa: CASSQGAGNQPQHF

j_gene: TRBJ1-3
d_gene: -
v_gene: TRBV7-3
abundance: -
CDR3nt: TGTGCCAGCAGCTTGGCAGGTGCCGCCTCTGGAAACACCATATATTTT
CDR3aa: CASSLAGAASGNTIYF

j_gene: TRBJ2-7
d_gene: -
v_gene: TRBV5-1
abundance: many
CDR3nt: TGCGCCAGCAGCTTACTAGACAGCTACGAGCAGTACTTC
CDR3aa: CASSLLDSYEQYF

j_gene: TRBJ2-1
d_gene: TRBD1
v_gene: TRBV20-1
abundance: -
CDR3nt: TGCAGTGCTAGAGATCTAGGGACAGGGGGCAGGAATGAGCAGTTCTTC
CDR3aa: CSARDLGTGGRNEQFF

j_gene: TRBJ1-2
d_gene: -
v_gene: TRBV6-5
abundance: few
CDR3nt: TGTGCCAGCAGTATTCTTCAGGGTACCTATGGCTACACCTTC
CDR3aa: CASSILQGTYGYTF

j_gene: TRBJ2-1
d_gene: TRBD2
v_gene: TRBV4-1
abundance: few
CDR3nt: TGCGCCAGCAGCCAAGACTCTAGCGGGGTATACAATGAGCAGTTCTTC
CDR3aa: CASSQDSSGVYNEQFF

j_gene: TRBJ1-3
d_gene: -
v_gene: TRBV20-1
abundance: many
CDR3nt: TGCAGTGCTAGAGCCTTTATGGCAGGGCGCCCGGACTCTGGAAACACCATATATTTT
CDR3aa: CSARAFMAGRPDSGNTIYF

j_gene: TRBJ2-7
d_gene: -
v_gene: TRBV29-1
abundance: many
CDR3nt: TGCAGCGTTAGTCAGAACTACGAGCAGTACTTC
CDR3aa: CSVSQNYEQYF